The entry below gives a single T cell receptor beta chain sequence along with its context. Here immunoSEQ multiplex PCR was the method, and the copy in TCRdb shows in-frame clones only, minus some. The sample records about 140,000 clones, more than 75% being singletons. This sample is part of a study of T cell responses to AZD1222 COVID-19 vaccine. Specimen: peripheral blood, collected 28 days after the second AZD1222 dose. The source is an adult who received the AZD1222 COVID-19 vaccine.

In DNA form, the CDR3 reads TGTGCCAGCAGTTACTCGGGCAGTCTGATGAGTACTGAAGCTTTCTTT. Amino acids: CASSYSGSLMSTEAFF. The chain is built from TRBV6-5 and TRBJ1-1; D is undetermined. Germline V CDR1 and CDR2: MNHEY, SVGAGI. Trimming removed 0 bases at V and 5 bases at J, with 16 bases between. This CDR3 spans 16 amino acids.